The 30 T cell receptor delta chains below all came from one sample that was sequenced in a study of gammadelta T cells in human blood. TCRdb redid the clone calls on the RT-PCR reads with CATT. The data hold roughly 1,500 delta-chain clones, with around 15% observed a single time. Input material: non-Vgamma9Vdelta2 gamma-delta T cells from infant blood. Source of these receptors: a human donor.

By sample fraction, this clone is large (0.1 to 1%). The J gene is TRDJ1, the V gene TRDV1; TRDD3 matches at 10 bases. Germline-derived CDR1 and CDR2 are TSWWSYY and QGS. The trim removed 0 bases at V and 2 bases at J, leaving 15 bases unmatched. This CDR3 has 20 amino acids. The CDR3 sequence is CALGELLPSVLGDCTDKLIF. The CDR3 region has the DNA TGTGCTCTTGGGGAACTCTTGCCCAGCGTACTGGGGGATTGTACCGATAAACTCATCTTT.

This clone is medium-sized within its sample. The chain combines TRDV2 with TRDJ3; 13 bases match TRDD3. Germline trimming cut 3 bases from V and 1 base from J; bases unmatched to any gene: 11. The germline CDR1 and CDR2 sequences are GEAIGNYY and EKD. This CDR3 is 21 amino acids long. CDR3 nucleotide sequence: TGTGCCTGTGACCTACCATGTACTGGGGGATACGGGTCCTGGGACACCCGACAGATGTTTTTC. Protein product: CACDLPCTGGYGSWDTRQMFF.

In this sample, this clone is large (0.1 to 1%). This chain links TRAV29/DV5 with TRDJ1, with a weak D call TRDD3 (6 bases). TCRdb does not report a J gene; here it was assigned by matching the DNA to germline references. Germline CDR1 reads NSMFDY; CDR2 reads ISSIKDK. This CDR3 has 19 amino acids. V was cut by 0 bases and J by 0 bases, with 24 bases left in between. The DNA of the CDR3 is TGTGCAGCAAGCGCGGATGCTATCTGGGGAACCCAGTACACCGATAAACTCATCTTT. Its translation is CAASADAIWGTQYTDKLIF.

This clone is medium-sized by share. The chain carries TRDV1 and TRDJ1; D possibly corresponds to TRDD2 (6 bases). The CDR3 contains 21 residues. The V gene lost 4 bases and the J gene lost 0 bases, with 30 bases spanning the gap. CDR1 is TSWWSYY and CDR2 is QGS in the germline V gene. The CDR3 nucleotides are TGTGCTCTTGGGGGGAACTCTTCCTTCTGGTTTTTGCGGGGCTACACCGATAAACTCATCTTT. This codes for CALGGNSSFWFLRGYTDKLIF.

Sample share makes this clone large. This chain joins TRDV1 and TRDJ1; a possible D gene is TRDD3 (5 bases). The germline gives CDR1 TSWWSYY, CDR2 QGS. This CDR3 spans 18 amino acids. Trimming removed 3 bases at V and 3 bases at J, with 23 bases between. The CDR3 nucleotides are TGTGCTCTTGGGGAGCTTTCTCCCGCATACGGGGCCTCCGATAAACTCATCTTT. Encoded protein: CALGELSPAYGASDKLIF.

For this clone: With only one base between it and a far larger clone, this is likely a read error. This chain joins TRDV2 and TRDJ3; 7 bases are shared with TRDD3. The J gene comes from matching the DNA to germline here; TCRdb lacks it. The CDR3 length is 18 residues. Looked up from germline, CDR1 is GEAIGNYY and CDR2 is EKD. CDR3 nucleotide sequence: TGTGCCTGTGACACGGGGGATGTTAGCTCCTGGGACACCCGTCAGATGTTTTTC. It encodes CACDTGDVSSWDTRQMFF.

This clone is medium-sized within its sample. The V gene is TRDV1, the J gene TRDJ1, with 13 bases fitting TRDD3. The V and J ends lost 4 bases and 4 bases, in that order; junction bases with no gene match: 21. Germline V gives CDR1 TSWWSYY, CDR2 QGS. This CDR3 is 21 amino acids long. DNA for the CDR3: TGTGCTCTTGGGGTACCTTCCTACAAACTCGTACTGGGGGATACGCGCGATAAACTCATCTTT. Its translation is CALGVPSYKLVLGDTRDKLIF.

Regarding this clone: This likely came from a read error, as a far larger clone is one base away. The genes are TRDV3 and TRDJ1, with D possibly being TRDD2 or TRDD3 (5 bases each). Because TCRdb records no J gene, it was assigned here through a match of the DNA to germline. Germline V lookup: CDR1 TVYSNPD, CDR2 GDNSRS (reference sequence). The CDR3 spans 21 residues. V was cut by 3 bases and J by 4 bases, with 39 bases left in between. The DNA for the CDR3 is TGTGCCTTCCTACGTTCTACCATTGACCCCTCCTCTCTGGGACCCGACGATAAACTCATCTTT. As protein: CAFLRSTIDPSSLGPDDKLIF.

In regard to this clone: This likely came from a read error, as a far larger clone is one base away. V is TRDV1 and J is TRDJ3; 8 nucleotides align to TRDD3. No J segment appears in TCRdb, so it was assigned here by matching the sequence to germline. The CDR3 runs to 27 residues. Germline trimming cut 3 bases from V and 1 base from J; bases unmatched to any gene: 32. Germline V lookup: CDR1 TSWWSYY, CDR2 QGS. Here the CDR3 reads CALGEARTQSILRLLGGPSWDTRQMFF. CDR3 in DNA: TGTGCTCTTGGGGAGGCACGTACGCAGTCAATCCTACGTCTACTGGGGGGCCCATCCTGGGACACCCGACAGATGTTTTTC.

This clone was recorded a few times. A far larger clone is a single base away, which makes a read error likely. V is TRDV1 and J is TRDJ3, with TRDD3 matching 12 bases. The CDR3 is made up of 26 amino acids. Germline V CDR1 and CDR2: TSWWSYY, QGS. J gave up 0 bases and V 5 bases, and 26 bases lay outside the gene matches. The CDR3 nucleotides read TGTGCTCTTGGGTCCCCGGGTATTACGGCCCTATACTGGGGGATACAGGCCTCCTGGGACACCCGACAGATGTTTTTC. Protein: CALGSPGITALYWGIQASWDTRQMFF.

This clone was counted between two and nine times. The gene calls are TRDV1 and TRDJ1, with TRDD3 as a possible D gene (6 bases). This CDR3 has 26 residues. V gave up 8 bases and J gave up 1 base, with 50 bases separating them. Germline V gene sequence: CDR1 TSWWSYY, CDR2 QGS. This CDR3 is CALRNPSYGGRYGLQSLHPTTDKLIF. For the CDR3, the DNA is TGTGCTCTTAGGAATCCGAGCTACGGCGGGAGATACGGGCTGCAGTCGTTACACCCTACCACCGATAAACTCATCTTT.

As to this clone: A far larger clone is just one base off, so this is likely a read error. In the same sample, other DNA sequences code for this CDR3. J is TRDJ1 and V is TRDV1; the match to TRDD3 covers 8 bases. The germline V gene has CDR1 TSWWSYY and CDR2 QGS. This CDR3 has 23 residues. CDR3 sequence (DNA): TGTGCTCTCGGGGAACTGTGGTCGGGTCCCCACACCGTACTGGGGGGGAACACCGATAAACTCATCTTT. This sequence encodes CALGELWSGPHTVLGGNTDKLIF.

This clone was observed a few times. With a far larger clone one base away, a read error is the likely cause. The chain has TRDV3 and TRDJ1; 7 bases are shared with TRDD3. Germline V gene data show CDR1 as TVYSNPD and CDR2 as GDNSRS (reference sequence). The CDR3 is made up of 22 amino acids. V lost 1 base and J lost 7; bases outside the gene matches: 36. CDR3 in DNA: TGTGCCTTTAAGGCTAGCATCTATAATCGGACAACTGGGGATCGGTGCTTCGGTAAACTCATCTTT. It yields the protein CAFKASIYNRTTGDRCFGKLIF.

This clone was seen a few times. The junction differs from germline at one of its ends, possibly a read error. The chain combines TRDV1 with TRDJ1, with D possibly matching TRDD3 (7 bases). The CDR3 consists of 21 residues. Germline CDR1 is TSWWSYY and CDR2 is QGS. The CDR3 DNA is TGTGCTCTTGGGGACCCGGCCTTCCCCTTTCATTTTGGGGATAGAGCAGATAAACCCATCTTT. Translated: CALGDPAFPFHFGDRADKPIF.

Note on this clone: A far larger clone is one base from this, pointing to a likely read error. The chain is built from TRAV29/DV5 and TRDJ1; D gene unclear. In germline, CDR1 is NSMFDY, CDR2 ISSIKDK. The CDR3 runs to 17 residues. V was pared by 0 bases and J by 0 bases, with 18 bases between. The CDR3 loop is CAASAIGVHTYTDKLIF. DNA for the CDR3: TGTGCAGCAAGCGCGATCGGCGTCCATACATACACCGATAAACTCATCTTT.

This clone has more than one count but fewer than ten. A read error likely explains this, since a far larger clone differs by one base. The chain combines TRDV3 with TRDJ1; D could derive from TRDD1 or TRDD3 (5 bases each). Germline V gives CDR1 TVYSNPD, CDR2 GDNSRS (reference sequence). Trimming took off 0 bases at V and 1 base at J, with 18 bases between the two ends. CDR3 length: 16 residues. CDR3 sequence (DNA): TGTGCCTTTAGTGGGGAATACAATAGCTTCACCGATAAACTCATCTTT. It specifies CAFSGEYNSFTDKLIF. The full variable domain, its missing parts supplied by reference TRDV3 and TRDJ1, is CDKVTQSSPDQTVASGSEVVLLCTYDTVYSNPDLFWYRIRPDYSFQFVFYGDNSRSEGADFTQGRFSVKHILTQKAFHLVISPVRTEDSATYYCAFSGEYNSFTDKLIFGKGTRVTVEP.

A few counts support this clone. A read error may explain this, as a much larger clone is one base away. This sequence joins TRAV38-2/DV8 and TRDJ1, with 13 bases aligning to TRDD3. The trim removed 7 bases at V and 7 bases at J, leaving 16 bases unmatched. Per germline, CDR1 TSESDYY and CDR2 QEAYKQQN. The CDR3 is 17 residues long. CDR3 bases: TGTGCTTATCGCCGAATTCCTACTGGGGGATACGCCGTTAAACTCATCTTT. Translation gives CAYRRIPTGGYAVKLIF.

A few counts support this clone. Being one base from a much bigger clone, this may be a read error. This CDR3 is also generated by other DNA sequences in the sample. The chain links TRDV1 to TRDJ2; D gene ambiguous. The CDR3 runs 17 residues. Looked up from germline, CDR1 is TSWWSYY and CDR2 is QGS. This CDR3 reads CALGVTFPGTLTAQLFF. CDR3 nucleotides: TGTGCTCTTGGGGTCACCTTTCCGGGAACTTTGACGGCACAACTCTTCTTT.

About this clone: A far larger clone is just one base off, so this is likely a read error. Other DNA sequences in the same sample also yield this CDR3. The V gene is TRDV1, the J gene TRDJ1; the match to TRDD3 covers 12 bases. J was trimmed by 0 bases and V by 7 bases; bases with no gene match: 24. Germline V CDR1 and CDR2: TSWWSYY, QGS. This CDR3 is built from 22 residues. CDR3 protein: CALVSSRLGDTGVGSYTDKLIF. DNA of the CDR3: TGTGCTCTTGTGTCTTCCAGACTGGGGGATACAGGGGTAGGGTCGTACACCGATAAACTCATCTTT.

In the case of this clone: This likely stems from a read error, as it lies one base from a far larger clone. This chain links TRDV1 with TRDJ1; tentatively, D is TRDD2 or TRDD3 (6 bases each). No J segment appears in TCRdb, so it was assigned here by matching the sequence to germline. Germline V gives CDR1 TSWWSYY, CDR2 QGS. CDR3 size: 21 residues. The CDR3 bases are TGTGCTCTTGGGGTGACTTCCTTTCCCAACTGGGTCGGGCTTTACACCAATAAACTCATCTTT. Residues: CALGVTSFPNWVGLYTNKLIF.

As for this clone: The likely explanation is a read error, given a far larger clone one base away. The chain joins TRDV1 to TRDJ1; 7 positions agree with TRDD1. The J gene, absent from TCRdb, was called here by matching the DNA to germline. V shed 3 bases and J 7 bases; nucleotides not matched to a gene: 23. This CDR3 is built from 19 residues. Germline loops: CDR1 TSWWSYY, CDR2 QGS. The CDR3 loop is CALGDPPPNSLGLFGKLIF. In nucleotides, the CDR3 is TGTGCTCTTGGGGACCCACCCCCAAATAGTTTGGGGCTCTTCGGTAAACTCATCTTT.

The J gene corresponds to TRDJ1; a V gene call is absent; the D call of TRDD3 is as the table states it, not checked on the DNA. The CDR3 is made up of 21 amino acids. The CDR3: CACDTFFRLGDTRMYTDKLIF. The CDR3 region has the DNA TGTGCCTGTGACACCTTCTTCCGACTGGGGGATACGCGGATGTACACCGATAAACTCATCTTT.

Concerning this clone itself: A far larger clone is just one base off, so this is likely a read error. Additional DNA sequences in this sample encode the identical CDR3. The chain combines TRDV1 with TRDJ1, with unresolved D. CDR1 and CDR2 (germline): TSWWSYY, QGS. The CDR3 has 22 residues. The ends were cut back, 2 bases at V and 0 bases at J, with 31 bases in the middle. Here the CDR3 reads CALGEEWISRPSWTRYTDKLIF. The CDR3, as DNA: TGTGCTCTTGGGGAAGAATGGATTAGTCGCCCGAGTTGGACAAGGTACACCGATAAACTCATCTTT.

To note about this clone: Just one base apart from a much larger clone, this may be a read error. This rearrangement joins TRDV1 to TRDJ1; TRDD3 aligns across 8 bases. Germline CDR1 is TSWWSYY and CDR2 is QGS. The ends lost 0 bases at V and 3 bases at J; junction bases unmatched: 12. This CDR3 comprises 18 residues. CDR3 nucleotides: TGTGCTCTTGGGGAACTGATCTTGTACTGGGGGGTCGCCGATAAACTCATCTTT. Its protein is CALGELILYWGVADKLIF.

This clone was seen more than once but under ten times. Given a far larger clone just one base away, this is likely a sequencing read error. The V call is TRDV2, the J call TRDJ1; 9 nucleotides line up with TRDD2. Germline CDR1 and CDR2: GEAIGNYY and EKD. There are 24 residues in the CDR3. V shed 2 bases and J 0 bases; nucleotides not matched to a gene: 30. The CDR3 sequence: CACDMSAFLLGQRVGAFYTDKLIF. As DNA, the CDR3 is TGTGCCTGTGACATGTCGGCCTTCCTACTCGGACAACGGGTGGGGGCTTTCTACACCGATAAACTCATCTTT.

About this clone itself: A read error is likely here: a far larger clone is one base away. Within the sample, other DNA sequences also encode this same CDR3. The J gene is TRDJ1, the V gene TRDV1; D unclear. Per germline, CDR1 TSWWSYY and CDR2 QGS. The CDR3 is made up of 20 amino acids. V was clipped by 2 bases and J by 2 bases, with 27 bases between them. For the CDR3, the DNA is TGTGCTCTTGGGGAAGCTGCGGCTCGCCAGTCCGATTTGTATACCGATAAACTCATCTTT. Translated, it gives CALGEAAARQSDLYTDKLIF.

By share of the sample, this clone is large. The chain joins TRDV1 to TRDJ1, with 8 bases identical to TRDD3. CDR3 length equals 18 residues. Germline trimming cut 0 bases from V and 1 base from J; bases unmatched to any gene: 10. The germline V gene encodes CDR1 TSWWSYY and CDR2 QGS. For the CDR3, the DNA is TGTGCTCTTGGGGAACTGATCTTGTACTGGGGGGTCACCGATAAACTCATCTTT. The encoded protein is CALGELILYWGVTDKLIF.

This clone has a handful of counts. This likely reflects a read error, since a far larger clone is one base away. This rearrangement joins TRDV3 to TRDJ1, with 13 bases lining up with TRDD3. TCRdb gives no J gene; it was assigned here by matching the DNA to germline. Per the germline V gene, CDR1 is TVYSNPD and CDR2 is GDNSRS (reference sequence). V shed 3 bases and J 4 bases; nucleotides not matched to a gene: 14. The CDR3 contains 17 residues. The CDR3 spells CAFSPLWTGGYDDKLIF. CDR3 sequence (DNA): TGTGCCTTCTCTCCCCTTTGGACTGGGGGATACGACGATAAACTCATCTTT.

This clone is labeled large (0.1 to 1%). At the DNA level, this CDR3 is encoded by other sequences in the same sample as well. The chain recombines TRDV1 with TRDJ3; 10 bases align to TRDD3. With 3 bases clipped from V and 0 bases from J, the junction kept 11 bases outside the gene matches. Germline CDR1 TSWWSYY, CDR2 QGS. The CDR3 covers 21 residues. CDR3 sequence (DNA): TGTGCTCTTGGGGAGGGGCTGGGGGATAGATCATGCTCCTGGGACACCCGACAGATGTTTTTC. It translates to CALGEGLGDRSCSWDTRQMFF.

A remark on this clone: A far larger clone is only one base removed, so a read error is likely. The same CDR3 also results from other DNA sequences found in this sample. The V gene is TRDV3, the J gene TRDJ1; 8 bases fit TRDD3. Germline assignment: CDR1 TVYSNPD and CDR2 GDNSRS (reference sequence). CDR3 length equals 15 residues. CDR3 nucleotide sequence: TGCGCCTTTTCCCACTGGGGGGAATACACCGATAAACTCATCTTT. Encoded protein: CAFSHWGEYTDKLIF.